The clone carrying this T cell receptor beta chain has a handful of counts. Its antigen is unknown. Germline V lookup: CDR1 SGHAT, CDR2 FQNNGV. The V segment lost 7 bases and the J segment 0 bases; nucleotides outside the gene matches: 8. The CDR3 spans 16 residues. Exclusion of patients followed from uncontrolled infection, other autoimmune disease, pregnancy or lactation. This entry is derived from a study of T cells in Graves' hyperthyroidism and ophthalmopathy. Study conclusions and caveats: Clonotypes that were expanded in thyroid above 0.001 mostly appeared in blood too.

TCR beta CDR3 region amplification was performed from RNA transcripts. The study used the HTBI primer set for a first-round RT-PCR of the TCR CDR3. TCRdb recomputed calls from the multiplex PCR reads with MiXCR, one row per CDR3 protein. The top ten clones hold just under 40% of a sample with a few hundred thousand distinct CDR3 sequences, roughly 19% of them seen once. This TCR came from a man in his fifties or sixties with Graves' ophthalmopathy. This sequence joins TRBV11-2 and TRBJ2-7; 11 nucleotides align to TRBD1. Sequencing used blood. The CDR3 region is CASIRDRGSSSYEQYF. The DNA of the CDR3 is TGTGCCAGCATTCGGGACAGGGGGTCGAGCTCCTACGAGCAGTACTTC.